These T cell receptor beta chains were read from a single sample in a study of blood T cell repertoires in COVID-19. Clones were read by immunoSEQ multiplex PCR, and TCRdb kept only the in-frame ones, dropping some. The sample carries 300,000 to 400,000 clones, roughly 86% recorded once. Sequences were obtained from peripheral blood. The receptors here all came from a man aged 25-45 years with COVID-19, enrolled during active disease. CDR3s include the opening cysteine and the closing phenylalanine or tryptophan. D genes are given only for firm matches. For some rows the clone size is stated as once, few or many, or as a class when expanded; others skip it.

d_call	clone_size	v_call	j_call	cdr3_nt	cdr3_aa
.	once	TRBV6-5	TRBJ1-5	TGTGCCAGCAATATGGACAAGGGGAAGGGACAGCCCCAGCATTTT	CASNMDKGKGQPQHF
.	.	TRBV24-1	TRBJ2-3	TGTGCCACCAGACCCCCCGACGGGACAGATACGCAGTATTTT	CATRPPDGTDTQYF
TRBD1	once	TRBV5-1	TRBJ1-1	TGCGCCAGCAGCCCGGACAGGGTCTTTGGCACTGAAGCTTTCTTT	CASSPDRVFGTEAFF
.	.	TRBV12-3/TRBV12-4	TRBJ2-1	TGTGCCAGCAGTCGCTACGCCGCAGAGCAGTTCTTC	CASSRYAAEQFF
.	.	TRBV6-5	TRBJ2-7	TGTGCCAGCCACCGTGCGGGCAGCTACGAGCAGTACTTC	CASHRAGSYEQYF
.	.	TRBV5-4	TRBJ2-1	TGTGCCAGCAGCCCCGGTAGCGAGGAAGTTCACAATGAGCAGTTCTTC	CASSPGSEEVHNEQFF
.	.	TRBV15	TRBJ1-4	TGTGCCACCAGCAGACCGACGGACAGTTCAACTAATGAAAAACTGTTTTTT	CATSRPTDSSTNEKLFF
.	.	TRBV29-1	TRBJ2-7	TGCAGCGTTGTAAGGGGTCTTCACTCCTACGAGCAGTACTTC	CSVVRGLHSYEQYF
TRBD1	.	TRBV5-1	TRBJ2-5	TGCGCCAGCAGCTCCGGGACAGTCCACGGTGGGGAGACCCAGTACTTC	CASSSGTVHGGETQYF
.	.	TRBV6-5	TRBJ2-3	TGTGCCAGCAGTTTAGGACAGAGCCTCACAGATACGCAGTATTTT	CASSLGQSLTDTQYF
.	.	TRBV4-1	TRBJ1-2	TGCGCCAGCAGCCGACAGGAACCCAACTATGGCTACACCTTC	CASSRQEPNYGYTF
.	.	TRBV2	TRBJ2-1	TGTGCCAGCAGTGAGTGGGCAGGAAATTGGGATGAGCAGTTCTTC	CASSEWAGNWDEQFF
TRBD1	.	TRBV5-4	TRBJ1-2	TGTGCCAGCAGCTTGGAGAGGGCACAGGGGACCGGCTACACCTTC	CASSLERAQGTGYTF
.	.	TRBV29-1	TRBJ1-4	TGCAGCGTTGAGGGCAGGGATGAAAAACTGTTTTTT	CSVEGRDEKLFF
.	.	TRBV28	TRBJ1-6	TGTGCCAGCAGTTTACAGGGAAAAGGCAATTCACCCCTCCACTTT	CASSLQGKGNSPLHF
.	.	TRBV28	TRBJ1-1	TGTGCCAGCAGTTTTGTTGAGGGAAATGAAGCTTTCTTT	CASSFVEGNEAFF